This TCR beta chain is from a study of spatial heterogeneity in lung cancer. For the study at large: Follow-up PBMC specimens underwent sequencing when available; their median timing was around 2 years after resection. Fewer alpha-chain than beta-chain sequences were consistently detected.

This clonotype was picked up many times. Each TCR cDNA molecule carried a unique molecular identifier. TCRdb re-called the 5' RACE reads through MiXCR, storing one row per CDR3 protein. The sample records about 70,000 distinct CDR3 sequences, 8% to 9.5% being singletons. Time point meaning: blood at routine non-recurrence follow-up after resection. Whole RNA obtained from tumor, nontumor lung or frozen PBMC underwent sequencing without sorting. CDR1 MNHNY and CDR2 SVGAGI come from the germline V gene (reference sequence). V was shortened by 8 bases and J by 1 base, with 11 bases between the two germline ends. The CDR3 contains 13 residues.

This material consisted of PBMCs, taken at follow-up. V usage is TRBV6-6 and J usage is TRBJ2-5; no clear D gene. This clonotype was sampled from a female donor with early-stage non-small cell lung cancer. The DNA of the CDR3 is TGTGCCAGCGAGGCGGAATTCCAAGAGACCCAGTACTTC. Translation gives CASEAEFQETQYF.